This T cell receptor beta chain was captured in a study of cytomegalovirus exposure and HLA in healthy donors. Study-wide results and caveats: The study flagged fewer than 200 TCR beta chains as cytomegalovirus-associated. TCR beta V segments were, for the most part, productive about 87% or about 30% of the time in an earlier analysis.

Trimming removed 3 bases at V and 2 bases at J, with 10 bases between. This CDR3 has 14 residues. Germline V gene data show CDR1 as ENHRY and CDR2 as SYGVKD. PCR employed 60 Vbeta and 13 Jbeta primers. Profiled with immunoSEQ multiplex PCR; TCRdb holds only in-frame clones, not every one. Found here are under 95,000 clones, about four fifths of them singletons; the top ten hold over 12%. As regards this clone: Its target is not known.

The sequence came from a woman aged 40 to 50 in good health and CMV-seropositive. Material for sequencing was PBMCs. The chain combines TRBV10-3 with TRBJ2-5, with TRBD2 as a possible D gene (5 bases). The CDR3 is CAISDGLSQETQYF. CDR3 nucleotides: TGTGCCATCAGTGACGGACTTTCTCAAGAGACCCAGTACTTC.